Sequencing of this T cell receptor beta chain was carried out in a study of T cell changes during pregnancy in multiple sclerosis. Germline-derived CDR1 and CDR2 are MNHEY and SVGAGI. The CDR3 sequence is 16 residues long. Trimming cost V 4 bases and J 4 bases, with 17 bases left between them. The assay was immunoSEQ multiplex PCR, and TCRdb's table has in-frame clones only and misses some. The repertoire holds tens of thousands of clones, with around 92% as singletons. This sequence originates from a female donor with multiple sclerosis, enrolled in a pregnancy study. The source was CD4+ T cells from peripheral blood mononuclear cells, collected after pregnancy. The V gene is TRBV6-5, the J gene TRBJ2-1; D not certain. CDR3 amino acids: CASSSRLTRPYNEQFF. Written as DNA, the CDR3 is TGTGCCAGCAGTTCTCGACTCACCCGCCCTTACAATGAGCAGTTCTTC.